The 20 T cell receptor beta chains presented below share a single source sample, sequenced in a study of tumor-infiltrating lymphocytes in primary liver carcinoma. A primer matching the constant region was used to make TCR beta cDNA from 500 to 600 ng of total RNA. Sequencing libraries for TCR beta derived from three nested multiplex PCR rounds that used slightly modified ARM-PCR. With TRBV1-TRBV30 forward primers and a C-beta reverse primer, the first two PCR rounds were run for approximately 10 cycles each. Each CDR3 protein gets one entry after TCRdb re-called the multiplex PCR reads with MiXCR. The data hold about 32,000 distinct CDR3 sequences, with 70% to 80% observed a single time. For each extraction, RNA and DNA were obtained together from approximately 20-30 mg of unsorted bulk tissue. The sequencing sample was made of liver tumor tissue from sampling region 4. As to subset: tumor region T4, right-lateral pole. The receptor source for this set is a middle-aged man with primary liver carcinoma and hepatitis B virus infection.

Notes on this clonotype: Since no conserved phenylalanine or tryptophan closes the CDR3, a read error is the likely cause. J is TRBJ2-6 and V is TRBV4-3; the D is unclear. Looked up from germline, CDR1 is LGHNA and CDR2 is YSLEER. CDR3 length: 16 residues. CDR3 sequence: CARSQDAGSGANVLTC. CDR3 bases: TGCGCCAGAAGCCAAGATGCCGGCTCTGGAGCCAACGTCCTGACTTGC.

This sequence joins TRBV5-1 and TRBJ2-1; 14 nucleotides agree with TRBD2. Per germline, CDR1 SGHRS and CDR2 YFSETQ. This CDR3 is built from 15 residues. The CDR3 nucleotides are TGCGACGGCAGCTTGACTAGCGGGAGGGCCCACGAGCAGTTCTTC. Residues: CDGSLTSGRAHEQFF.

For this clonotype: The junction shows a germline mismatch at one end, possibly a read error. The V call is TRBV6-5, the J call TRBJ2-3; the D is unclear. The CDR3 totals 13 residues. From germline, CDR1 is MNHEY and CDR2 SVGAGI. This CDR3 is CASSLQSTVTQYF. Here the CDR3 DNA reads TGTGCTAGCAGTCTCCAGAGTACAGTTACGCAGTATTTT.

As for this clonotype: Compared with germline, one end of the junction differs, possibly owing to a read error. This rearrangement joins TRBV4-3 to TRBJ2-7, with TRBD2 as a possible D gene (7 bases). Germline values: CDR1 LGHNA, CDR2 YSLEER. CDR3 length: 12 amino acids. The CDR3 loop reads CASGQGGGGQYF. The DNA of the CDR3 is TGCGCCAGCGGCCAGGGAGGGGGAGGGCAGTATTTC.

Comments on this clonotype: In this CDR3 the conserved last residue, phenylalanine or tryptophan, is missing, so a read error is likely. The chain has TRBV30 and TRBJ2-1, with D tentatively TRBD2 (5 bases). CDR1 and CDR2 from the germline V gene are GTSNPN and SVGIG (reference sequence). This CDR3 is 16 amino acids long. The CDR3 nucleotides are TGTGCCTGGGGCCGGCCGGGGTCTGAGTCCTACAATGTGCAGTTCTTA. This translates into CAWGRPGSESYNVQFL.

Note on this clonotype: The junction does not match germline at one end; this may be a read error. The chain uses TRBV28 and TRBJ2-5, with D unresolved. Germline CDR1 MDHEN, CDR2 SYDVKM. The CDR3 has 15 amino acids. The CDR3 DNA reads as TGTCCCAGCTTTCCGGGCGGAGCTTATCAAGAGACCCAGTACTTC. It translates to CPSFPGGAYQETQYF.

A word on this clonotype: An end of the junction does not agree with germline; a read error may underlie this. The CDR3 is CTSSPDAQDYNEQFF. In DNA form, the CDR3 reads TGTACCAGCTCCCCGGATGCTCAAGATTACAATGAACAGTTCTTC. This rearrangement joins TRBV2 to TRBJ2-1; unclear D gene. Germline V lookup: CDR1 SNHLY, CDR2 FYNNEI. The CDR3 covers 15 residues.

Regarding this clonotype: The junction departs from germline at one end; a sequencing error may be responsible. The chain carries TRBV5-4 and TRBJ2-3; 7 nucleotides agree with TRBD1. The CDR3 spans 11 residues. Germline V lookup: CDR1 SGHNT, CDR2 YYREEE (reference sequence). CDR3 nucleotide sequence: TGTGCCAGCAGCCAGAGCGAAAGGACAGGTTTT. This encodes CASSQSERTGF.

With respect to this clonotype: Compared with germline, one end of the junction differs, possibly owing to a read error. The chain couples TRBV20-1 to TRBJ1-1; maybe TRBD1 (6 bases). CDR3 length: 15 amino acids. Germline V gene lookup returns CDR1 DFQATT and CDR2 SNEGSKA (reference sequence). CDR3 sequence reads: CNARLGRGMNTEAFF. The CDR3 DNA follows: TGCAATGCTAGACTTGGGAGGGGGATGAACACTGAAGCTTTCTTT.

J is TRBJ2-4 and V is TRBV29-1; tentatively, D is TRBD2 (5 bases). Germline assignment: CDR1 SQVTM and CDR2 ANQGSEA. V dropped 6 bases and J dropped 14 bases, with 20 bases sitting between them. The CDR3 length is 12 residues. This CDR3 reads CSVIHGRVTKYF. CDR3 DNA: TGCAGCGTAATTCACGGGCGGGTCACTAAGTACTTC.

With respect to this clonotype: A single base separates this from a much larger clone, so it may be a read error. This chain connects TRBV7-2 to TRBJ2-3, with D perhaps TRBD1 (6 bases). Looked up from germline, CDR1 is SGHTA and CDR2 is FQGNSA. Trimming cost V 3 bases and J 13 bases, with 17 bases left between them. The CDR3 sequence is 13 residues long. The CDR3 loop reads CASSFRLGAFKYF. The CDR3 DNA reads TGTGCCAGCAGCTTTAGGCTGGGGGCCTTCAAGTATTTT. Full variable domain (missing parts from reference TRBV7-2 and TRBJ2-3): GAGVSQSPSNKVTEKGKDVELRCDPISGHTALYWYRQSLGQGLEFLIYFQGNSAPDKSGLPSDRFSAERTGGSVSTLTIQRTQQEDSAVYLCASSFRLGAFKYFGPGTRLTVL.

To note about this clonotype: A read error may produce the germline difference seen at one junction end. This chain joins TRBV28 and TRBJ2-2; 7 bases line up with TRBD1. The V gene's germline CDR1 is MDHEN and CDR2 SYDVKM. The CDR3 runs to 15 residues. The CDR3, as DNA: TGCGCCAGCATTCCGGGACAGATGAACAGCGGGGAGCTGTTTTTT. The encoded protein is CASIPGQMNSGELFF. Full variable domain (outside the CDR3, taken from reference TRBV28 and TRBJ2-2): DVKVTQSSRYLVKRTGEKVFLECVQDMDHENMFWYRQDPGLGLRLIYFSYDVKMKEKGDIPEGYSVSREKKERFSLILESASTNQTSMYLCASIPGQMNSGELFFGEGSRLTVL.

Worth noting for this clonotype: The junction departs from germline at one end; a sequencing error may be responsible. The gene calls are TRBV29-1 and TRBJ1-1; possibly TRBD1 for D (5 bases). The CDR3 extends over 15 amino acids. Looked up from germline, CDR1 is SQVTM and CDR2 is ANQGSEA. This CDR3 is CNVDGGWGMRTEALF. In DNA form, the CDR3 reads TGCAACGTTGACGGGGGATGGGGGATGAGGACTGAAGCTCTCTTT. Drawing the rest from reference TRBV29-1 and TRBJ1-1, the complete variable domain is SAVISQKPSRDICQRGTSLTIQCQVDSQVTMMFWYRQQPGQSLTLIATANQGSEATYESGFVIDKFPISRPNLTFSTLTVSNMSPEDSSIYLCNVDGGWGMRTEALFGQGTRLTVV.

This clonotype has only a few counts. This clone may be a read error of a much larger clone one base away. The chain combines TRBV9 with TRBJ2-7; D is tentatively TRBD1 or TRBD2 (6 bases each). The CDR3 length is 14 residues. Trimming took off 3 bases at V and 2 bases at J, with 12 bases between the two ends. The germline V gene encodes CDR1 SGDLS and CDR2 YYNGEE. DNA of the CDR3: TGTGCCAGCAGCGAAGGACGGGGGCCCTACGAGCAGTACTTC. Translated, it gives CASSEGRGPYEQYF.

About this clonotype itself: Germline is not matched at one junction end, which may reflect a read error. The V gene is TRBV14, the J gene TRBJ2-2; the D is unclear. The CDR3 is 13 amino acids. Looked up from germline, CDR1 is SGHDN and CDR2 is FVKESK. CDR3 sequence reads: CASSSRITGELFF. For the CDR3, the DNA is TGTGCCAGCAGCTCTCGGATCACCGGTGAGCTGTTTTTT.

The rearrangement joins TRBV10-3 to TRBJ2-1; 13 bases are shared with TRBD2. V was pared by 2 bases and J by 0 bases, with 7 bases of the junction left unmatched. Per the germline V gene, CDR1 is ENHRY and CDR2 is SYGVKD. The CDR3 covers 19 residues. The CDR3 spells CAISEPGLAGFSSYNEQFF. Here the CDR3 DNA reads TGTGCCATCAGTGAGCCGGGACTAGCGGGATTCAGCTCCTACAATGAGCAGTTCTTC.

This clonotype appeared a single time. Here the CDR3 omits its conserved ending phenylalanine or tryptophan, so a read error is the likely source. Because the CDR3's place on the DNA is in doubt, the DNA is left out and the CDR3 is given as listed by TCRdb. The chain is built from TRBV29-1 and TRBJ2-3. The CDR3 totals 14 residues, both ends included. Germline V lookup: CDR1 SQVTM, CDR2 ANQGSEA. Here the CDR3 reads CNVEAGMGTDTQNS.

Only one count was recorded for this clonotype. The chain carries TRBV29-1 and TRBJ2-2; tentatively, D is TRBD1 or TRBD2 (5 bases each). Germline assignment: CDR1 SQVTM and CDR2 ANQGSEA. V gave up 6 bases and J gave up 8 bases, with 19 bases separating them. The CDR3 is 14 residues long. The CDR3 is CSVPAPGPTGELFF. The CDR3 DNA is TGCAGCGTCCCCGCTCCGGGACCCACAGGGGAGCTGTTTTTT.

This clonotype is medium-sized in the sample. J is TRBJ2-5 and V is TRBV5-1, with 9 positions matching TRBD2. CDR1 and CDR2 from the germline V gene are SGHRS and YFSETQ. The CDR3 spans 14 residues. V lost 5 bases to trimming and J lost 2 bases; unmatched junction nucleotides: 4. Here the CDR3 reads CASRSGRLQETQYF. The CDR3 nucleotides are TGCGCCAGCAGGAGCGGGAGGCTTCAAGAGACCCAGTACTTC.

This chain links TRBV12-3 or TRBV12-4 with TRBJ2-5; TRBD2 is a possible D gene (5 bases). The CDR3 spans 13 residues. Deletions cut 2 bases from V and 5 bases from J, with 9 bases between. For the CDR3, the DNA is TGTGCCAGCAGTTTACCCGGGATGGAGACCCAGTACTTC. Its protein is CASSLPGMETQYF.